Sequencing of this T cell receptor beta chain was carried out in a study of early T cells in non-severe SARS-CoV-2 infection. Looking at the study overall: The sequenced material was bulk RNA from unsorted whole blood, and its chains were unpaired. General observations from the study: The study's VDJdb matching favored anti-spike CD8 responses and missed private and CD4 specificities.

The CDR3 runs to 12 residues. Per the germline V gene, CDR1 is MNHNS and CDR2 is SASEGT. Trimming pared 8 bases from V and 7 bases from J, leaving 12 bases between. Remarks on this clonotype: Its target is not known.

The TCR library protocol was used to attach unique molecular identifiers. These identifiers were attached to individual cDNA molecules. TCRdb fed the 5' RACE reads into MiXCR, producing one record per CDR3 protein. Of tens of thousands of distinct CDR3 sequences in the sample, roughly an eighth were seen once. The sequenced sample consisted of whole blood. This TCR came from an adult who was a healthcare worker with PCR-confirmed SARS-CoV-2 infection or an uninfected control (not recorded which). V usage is TRBV6-1 and J usage is TRBJ1-5, with TRBD1 as a possible D gene (6 bases). The CDR3 here is CASVAGVQPQHF. The CDR3 region has the DNA TGTGCCAGCGTGGCAGGGGTACAGCCCCAGCATTTT.